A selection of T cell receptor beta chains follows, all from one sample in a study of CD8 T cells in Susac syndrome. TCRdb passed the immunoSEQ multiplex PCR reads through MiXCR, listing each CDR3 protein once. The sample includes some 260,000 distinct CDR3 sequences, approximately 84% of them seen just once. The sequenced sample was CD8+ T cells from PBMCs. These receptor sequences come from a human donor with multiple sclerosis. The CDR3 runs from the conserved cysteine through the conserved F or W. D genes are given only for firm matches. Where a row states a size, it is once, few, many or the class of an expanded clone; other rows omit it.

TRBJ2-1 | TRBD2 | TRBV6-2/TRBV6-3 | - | TGTGCCAGCAAAAAAGATGGGCGGGAGGGCAATGAGCAGTTCTTC | CASKKDGREGNEQFF
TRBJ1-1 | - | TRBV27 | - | TGTGCCAGCAGTCCCCCAGGCAGACCGAACACTGAAGCTTTCTTT | CASSPPGRPNTEAFF
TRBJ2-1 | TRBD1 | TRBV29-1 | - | TGCAGCGTCCCCAAAGGAGGACAGGGTTTCTTC | CSVPKGGQGFF
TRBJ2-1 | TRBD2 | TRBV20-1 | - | TGCAGTGCTAGAGATCCCAAGGAGCTAGCGGAGGAGCAGTTCTTC | CSARDPKELAEEQFF
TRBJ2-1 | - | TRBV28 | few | TGTGCCAGCAGTTTATCCGTTTACAATGAGCAGTTCTTC | CASSLSVYNEQFF
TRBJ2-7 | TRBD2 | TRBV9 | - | TGTGCCAGCAGCGTAGGGACTAGCGGGGCCTACGAGCAGTACTTC | CASSVGTSGAYEQYF
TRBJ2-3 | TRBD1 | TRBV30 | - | TGTGCCTGGAGTGGCACCGGGACAGGGGGCGGGTCAGATACGCAGTATTTT | CAWSGTGTGGGSDTQYF
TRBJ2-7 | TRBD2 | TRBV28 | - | TGTGCCAGCACCATTTCGGGGGGCGAGCAGTACTTC | CASTISGGEQYF
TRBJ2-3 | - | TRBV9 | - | TGTGCCAGCAGCGCATTTACCCGGGGCACAGATACGCAGTATTTT | CASSAFTRGTDTQYF
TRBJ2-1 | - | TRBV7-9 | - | TGTGCCAGCAGCCCCCGGGCCGGACAGTCCAACAATGAGCAGTTCTTC | CASSPRAGQSNNEQFF
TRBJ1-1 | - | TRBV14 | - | TGTGCCAGCAGCGCCCGGGCTATGAACGCTGAAGCTTTCTTT | CASSARAMNAEAFF
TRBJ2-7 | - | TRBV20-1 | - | TGCAGTGCTAGCGGGGACTACGAGCAGTACTTC | CSASGDYEQYF
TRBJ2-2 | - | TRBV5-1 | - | TGCGCCAGCAGCTTCCCGGCAGGGAACACCGGGGAGCTGTTTTTT | CASSFPAGNTGELFF
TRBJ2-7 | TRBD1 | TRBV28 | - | TGTGCCAGCAGTTTTAGGGGACAGGGTAACAAGCAGTACTTC | CASSFRGQGNKQYF
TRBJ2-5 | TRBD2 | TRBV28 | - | TGTGCCAGCAGTCTAGGAGATACTAGCGGACCCGTCACAGAGACCCAGTACTTC | CASSLGDTSGPVTETQYF
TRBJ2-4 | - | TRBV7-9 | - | TGTGCCAGCAGCACCCCGGGCGCTAAAAACATTCAGTACTTC | CASSTPGAKNIQYF
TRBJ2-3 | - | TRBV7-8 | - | TGTGCCAGCAGCCTATACGCGGGGAGTGGAAATACGCAGTATTTT | CASSLYAGSGNTQYF
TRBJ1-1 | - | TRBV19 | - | TGTGCCAGTAGTATAGATTCTTTGGGTGACTACACTGAAGCTTTCTTT | CASSIDSLGDYTEAFF
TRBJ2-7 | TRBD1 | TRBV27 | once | TGTGCCAGCAGCAACCACGGACAGGGGTGGCGCGAGCAGTACTTC | CASSNHGQGWREQYF
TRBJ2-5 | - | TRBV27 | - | TGTGCCAGCAGACCCGGGCCCAAAGAGACCCAGTACTTC | CASRPGPKETQYF
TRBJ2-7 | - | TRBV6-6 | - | TGTGCCAGCAGTTACTCGACCAAAGAGCAGTACTTC | CASSYSTKEQYF
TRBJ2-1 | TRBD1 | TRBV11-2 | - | TGTGCCAGCAGCCAGGGACAGGGTGCCAATGAGCAGTTCTTC | CASSQGQGANEQFF
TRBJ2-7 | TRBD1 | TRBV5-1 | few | TGCGCCAGCAGCTCCGGGACAGGGGAGGGATACGAGCAGTACTTC | CASSSGTGEGYEQYF
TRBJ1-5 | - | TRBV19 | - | TGTGCCAGTAGTATCCTACGTCGGGAGAATCAGCCCCAGCATTTT | CASSILRRENQPQHF
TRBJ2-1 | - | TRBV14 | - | TGTGCCAGCAGCCAAGTGTTCGTGTCCTACAATGAGCAGTTCTTC | CASSQVFVSYNEQFF
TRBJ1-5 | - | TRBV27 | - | TGTGCCAGCAGCCTCGGGACTGCAAATCAGCCCCAGCATTTT | CASSLGTANQPQHF
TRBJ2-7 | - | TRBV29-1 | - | TGCAGCGTTATAACATCCGGACCCTACGAGCAGTACTTC | CSVITSGPYEQYF
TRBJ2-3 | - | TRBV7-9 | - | TGTGCCAGCAGTCTGAATGCTTTGGGCACAGATACGCAGTATTTT | CASSLNALGTDTQYF
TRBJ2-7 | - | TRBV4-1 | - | TGCGCCAGCAGCCAAGAGGGGAGGTCCTACGAGCAGTACTTC | CASSQEGRSYEQYF
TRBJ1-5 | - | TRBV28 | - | TGTGCCAGCAGTTTAGGGGCCGCCACCAATCAGCCCCAGCATTTT | CASSLGAATNQPQHF
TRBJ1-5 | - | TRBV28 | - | TGTGCCAGCAGTTTCGGGGTTGGTCAGCCCCAGCATTTT | CASSFGVGQPQHF
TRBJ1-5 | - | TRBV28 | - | TGTGCCAGCAGTTCCCTTCGCTGGACGGATAGCAATCAGCCCCAGCATTTT | CASSSLRWTDSNQPQHF
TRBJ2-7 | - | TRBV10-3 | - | TGTGCCATCAGTGATGGCGTCGAGCAGTACTTC | CAISDGVEQYF
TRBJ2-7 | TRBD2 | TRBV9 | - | TGTGCCAGCAGCGTAGCTGGCGGGAGCGGTGAGCAGTACTTC | CASSVAGGSGEQYF
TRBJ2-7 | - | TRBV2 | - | TGTGCCAGCAGGAGGGCCAGGGAAGTTTTCGAGCAGTACTTC | CASRRAREVFEQYF
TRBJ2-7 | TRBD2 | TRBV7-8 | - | TGTGCCAGCAGCTCGAGCGGGATGCAGGACTACGAGCAGTACTTC | CASSSSGMQDYEQYF
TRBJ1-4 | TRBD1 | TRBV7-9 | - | TGTGCCAGCAGCGCACAGGGGGCAGCTAATGAAAAACTGTTTTTT | CASSAQGAANEKLFF
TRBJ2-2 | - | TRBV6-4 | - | TGTGCCAGCAGTGACTCGTTAGCGAGTAGCACCGGGGAGCTGTTTTTT | CASSDSLASSTGELFF
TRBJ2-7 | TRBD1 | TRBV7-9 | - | TGTGCCAGCAGCCTAGAACCGGGACAGGCCTACGAGCAGTACTTC | CASSLEPGQAYEQYF
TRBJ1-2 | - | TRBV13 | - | TGTGCCAGCAGCGGGGACGGGAACTATGGCTACACCTTC | CASSGDGNYGYTF
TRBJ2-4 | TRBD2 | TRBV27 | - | TGTGCCAGCAGTTCGGGGACTAGCGGGGCCAAAAACATTCAGTACTTC | CASSSGTSGAKNIQYF
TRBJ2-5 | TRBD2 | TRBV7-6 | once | TGTGCCAGCAGCTTAGGGGGACGGTCAGCGGGAGTTCAAGAGACCCAGTACTTC | CASSLGGRSAGVQETQYF
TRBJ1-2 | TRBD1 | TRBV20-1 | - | TGCAGTGCTAGATTGGGACAGGGGGTAATCAGGGGCTACACCTTC | CSARLGQGVIRGYTF
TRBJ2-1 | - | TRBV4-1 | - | TGCGCCAGCAGCCAAGATCTGGGGTCAGGATCTTACAATGAGCAGTTCTTC | CASSQDLGSGSYNEQFF
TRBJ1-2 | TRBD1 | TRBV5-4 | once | TGTGCCAGCACCCTAGAGGGACAGGTCAACTATGGCTACACCTTC | CASTLEGQVNYGYTF
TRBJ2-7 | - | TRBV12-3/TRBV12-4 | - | TGTGCCAGCAGTTTGAGACGGGAGAGTCCGTACTTC | CASSLRRESPYF
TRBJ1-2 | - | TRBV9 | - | TGTGCCAGCAGCGTAGGGGTCCGTGATGGCTACACCTTC | CASSVGVRDGYTF
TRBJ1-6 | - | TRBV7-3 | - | TGTGCCAGCAGCTTAGGGGTTGGGAATTCACCCCTCCACTTT | CASSLGVGNSPLHF
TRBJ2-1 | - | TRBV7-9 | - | TGTGCCAGCAGCTCAGAGGTTGAACAGGGACATGAGCAGTTCTTC | CASSSEVEQGHEQFF
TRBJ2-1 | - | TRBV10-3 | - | TGTGCCATCAGTGAGTCGGGGGTGTTTAATGAGCAGTTCTTC | CAISESGVFNEQFF
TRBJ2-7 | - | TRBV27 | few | TGTGCCAGCGGCCTGGGGTCAGGGAACGAGCAGTACTTC | CASGLGSGNEQYF
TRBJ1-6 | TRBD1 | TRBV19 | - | TGTGCCAGCAGACAGGGGGATCAATATAATTCACCCCTCCACTTT | CASRQGDQYNSPLHF
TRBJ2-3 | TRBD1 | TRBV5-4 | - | TGTGCCAGCACCTCCGGCCCCGGGACAGGGGCCGCAGATACGCAGTATTTT | CASTSGPGTGAADTQYF
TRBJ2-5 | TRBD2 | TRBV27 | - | TGTGCCAGCAGCCGACTAGCGGCACAAGAGACCCAGTACTTC | CASSRLAAQETQYF